Sequencing of this T cell receptor beta chain was carried out in a study of CD8+ T cells in alopecia areata. Background on the study: Tofacitinib administration to treated patients was oral, at 5 to 10 mg twice daily. Patients in the study were on tofacitinib for 6 to 18 months, then off it for 6 months.

Treatment: oral pan-JAK inhibitor, 5-10 mg twice daily. Germline V gene sequence: CDR1 SGHVS, CDR2 FNYEAQ. The CDR3 spans 15 residues. The J segment lost 7 bases and the V segment lost 0 bases, leaving 3 bases of the junction unmatched. General observations from the study: Scalp clonality and expanded CD8+ clones among the top 100 were significantly decreased by tofacitinib.

This clone was observed a single time. Antigen unknown. As the sequencing template, cDNA was produced by extracting RNA and reverse transcribing it. Assay: immunoSEQ multiplex PCR; the TCRdb copy retains only in-frame clones and omits some. The sample lists roughly 120,000 clones, roughly 63% occurring once. The clonotype was recovered from a human donor with alopecia areata. Sequences were derived from CD8+ T cells sorted from blood, sampled at week 4, from a patient treated with tofacitinib. The chain joins TRBV7-6 to TRBJ1-6; 7 bases are a match to TRBD1. The CDR3 DNA reads as TGTGCCAGCAGCTTAGCACAGGGGATGAATTCACCCCTCCACTTT. Translation gives CASSLAQGMNSPLHF.